These 5 T cell receptor beta chains share one sample of origin, sequenced in a study of CD8 T cells in ankylosing spondylitis. Study-level results: Blood of patients with ankylosing spondylitis appeared to be characterized by a TCR beta motif of roughly eight highly homologous variants.

MiXCR, applied by TCRdb to the 5' RACE reads, yields one record per CDR3 protein. The sample lists some 840,000 distinct CDR3 sequences; about an eighth were seen once. These receptors have no known antigen. The sequencing sample was made of blood, either unsorted or a sorted T cell fraction (not recorded which). The receptor source for this set is a male donor with ankylosing spondylitis.

CDR3 loop: CSAANVGSYNEQFF. CDR3 sequence (DNA): TGCAGTGCGGCCAACGTGGGCTCCTACAATGAGCAGTTCTTC. The genes are TRBV20-1 and TRBJ2-1; no reliable D call. The CDR3 is 14 residues long. V was trimmed by 6 bases and J by 0 bases, leaving 12 bases between them. CDR1 is DFQATT, CDR2 SNEGSKA, per germline (reference sequence).

This clonotype was found a few times. The rearrangement links TRBV7-2 to TRBJ2-7, with a tentative D call TRBD2 (6 bases). This CDR3 is built from 14 residues. Deletions cut 1 base from V and 7 bases from J, with 14 bases between. Germline V gene data show CDR1 as SGHTA and CDR2 as FQGNSA. The CDR3 sequence is CASSLGRGEREQYF. Written as DNA, the CDR3 is TGTGCCAGCAGCTTAGGGCGGGGAGAGAGGGAGCAGTACTTC.

Only a few counts were recorded for this clonotype. The V call is TRBV4-3, the J call TRBJ2-7, with a tentative D call TRBD1 (6 bases). V lost 3 bases, J lost 0 bases, and 12 bases lay in between. This CDR3 spans 15 amino acids. The germline V gene encodes CDR1 LGHNA and CDR2 YSLEER. DNA for the CDR3: TGCGCCAGCAGCCACAGTACAGGGACCTCCTACGAGCAGTACTTC. Translation gives CASSHSTGTSYEQYF.

The chain joins TRBV4-3 to TRBJ2-7; TRBD2 aligns across 8 bases. Germline trimming cut 0 bases from V and 2 bases from J; bases unmatched to any gene: 6. The V gene's germline CDR1 is LGHNA and CDR2 YSLEER. The CDR3 extends over 16 amino acids. The CDR3 protein is CASSQDTVGRAYEQYF. DNA of the CDR3: TGCGCCAGCAGCCAAGATACCGTCGGGAGGGCCTACGAGCAGTACTTC.

This clonotype has ten or more counts. V usage is TRBV5-1 and J usage is TRBJ2-7; perhaps D is TRBD1 or TRBD2 (5 bases each). This CDR3 contains 13 residues. Deletions cut 4 bases from V and 0 bases from J, with 8 bases between. Germline V gene sequence: CDR1 SGHRS, CDR2 YFSETQ. In DNA form, the CDR3 reads TGCGCCAGCAGCAGGGACCTCTCCTACGAGCAGTACTTC. Protein sequence: CASSRDLSYEQYF.